A selection of T cell receptor beta chains follows, all from one sample in a study of blood T cell repertoires in COVID-19. The table came from immunoSEQ multiplex PCR; TCRdb's copy has only in-frame clones and leaves some out. Of about 170,000 clones listed, 85% to 90% are singletons. Sequencing was performed on peripheral blood. Source of these receptors: a man between 18 and 29 years old with active or convalescent COVID-19. The CDR3 runs from the conserved cysteine through the conserved F or W. D genes are given only for firm matches. Rows give clone size only sometimes, using once, few, many, or a class for an expanded clone.

TRBJ2-1	TRBD2	TRBV2	NA	CASQGGYSYNEQFF	TGTGCCAGCCAGGGAGGGTACTCCTACAATGAGCAGTTCTTC
TRBJ1-6	NA	TRBV5-1	NA	CASSLGTVSLDSPLHF	TGCGCCAGCAGCTTGGGGACAGTAAGTTTGGATTCACCCCTCCACTTT
TRBJ1-2	NA	TRBV10-3	NA	CAISEAVRTNYGYTF	TGTGCCATCAGTGAAGCTGTCAGGACTAACTATGGCTACACCTTC
TRBJ1-4	TRBD1	TRBV5-1	once	CASSEGQSTNEKLFF	TGCGCCAGCAGCGAGGGACAGTCAACTAATGAAAAACTGTTTTTT
TRBJ1-4	NA	TRBV6-6	NA	CASSYIGEKLFF	TGTGCCAGCAGTTACATCGGGGAAAAACTGTTTTTT
TRBJ2-2	TRBD1	TRBV10-3	NA	CAFRDRESGELFF	TGTGCCTTCCGGGACAGGGAATCCGGGGAGCTGTTTTTT
TRBJ2-1	NA	TRBV5-1	NA	CASSLVTAYNEQFF	TGCGCCAGCAGCTTGGTAACTGCGTACAATGAGCAGTTCTTC
TRBJ1-5	NA	TRBV9	NA	CASSFQGRSDQPQHF	TGTGCCAGCAGCTTCCAGGGGCGATCCGATCAGCCCCAGCATTTT
TRBJ2-7	TRBD2	TRBV3-1/TRBV3-2	NA	CASSQGDSGTFEQYF	TGTGCCAGCAGCCAAGGAGATAGCGGGACTTTCGAGCAGTACTTC
TRBJ2-7	NA	TRBV6-5	NA	CASSDRDEQYF	TGTGCCAGCAGCGACCGGGATGAGCAGTACTTC
TRBJ2-5	TRBD2	TRBV6-5	NA	CASSFSGRAEETQYF	TGTGCCAGCAGTTTTAGCGGGAGGGCCGAAGAGACCCAGTACTTC
TRBJ2-1	TRBD1	TRBV2	NA	CASSPGDRAYNEQFF	TGTGCCAGCAGCCCTGGGGACAGGGCCTACAATGAGCAGTTCTTC
TRBJ2-5	TRBD1	TRBV29-1	NA	CSVWTGQVETQYF	TGCAGCGTCTGGACAGGTCAGGTAGAGACCCAGTACTTC
TRBJ1-5	NA	TRBV10-3	NA	CAISESQNQPQHF	TGTGCCATCAGTGAGTCGCAGAATCAGCCCCAGCATTTT
TRBJ1-1	NA	TRBV5-1	NA	CASSLAIVNTEAFF	TGCGCCAGCAGCTTGGCCATAGTGAACACTGAAGCTTTCTTT
TRBJ2-7	NA	TRBV6-1	NA	CASSEYPGFVSYEQYF	TGTGCCAGCAGTGAATACCCAGGGTTCGTCTCCTACGAGCAGTACTTC
TRBJ2-2	NA	TRBV7-9	NA	CASSSTHPGELFF	TGTGCCAGCAGCTCGACTCACCCCGGGGAGCTGTTTTTT
TRBJ2-3	NA	TRBV11-2	NA	CASSLVAGGTDTQYF	TGTGCCAGCAGCTTAGTAGCAGGGGGCACAGATACGCAGTATTTT
TRBJ2-2	NA	TRBV5-1	NA	CASSLDYLLGSTGELFF	TGCGCCAGCAGCTTGGATTATCTGCTAGGCAGCACCGGGGAGCTGTTTTTT
TRBJ2-5	NA	TRBV7-2	NA	CASSADGTTMETQYF	TGTGCCAGCAGCGCCGACGGGACAACGATGGAGACCCAGTACTTC
TRBJ1-4	NA	TRBV7-9	NA	CASTPARGEKLFF	TGTGCCAGCACCCCCGCTAGGGGGGAAAAACTGTTTTTT
TRBJ2-7	TRBD1	TRBV30	once	CAWSPGQGILREQYF	TGTGCCTGGAGCCCTGGACAGGGTATCTTGAGGGAGCAGTACTTC
TRBJ2-5	NA	TRBV3-1/TRBV3-2	NA	CASSEPGTNQETQYF	TGTGCCAGCAGCGAACCCGGGACAAACCAAGAGACCCAGTACTTC